In this sample, the clone carrying this T cell receptor (beta chain) turned up many times. The antigen remains unidentified. TCRdb ran MiXCR on the reads and lists one entry per CDR3 protein. This table holds 200,000 or so distinct CDR3 sequences, about 20% found once. This record comes from a study of T cell repertoires in cytomegalovirus infection. Study in general: It can be stated that public TCR beta signatures indicated CMV infection as well as a matching HLA type. Study-wide results and caveats: Across the ex vivo response, the dominant clonotypes were HLA-C-restricted CMV-specific TCR beta clonotypes. Summed public TCR beta family frequency identified CMV carriers bearing the relevant HLA.

Deletions cut 8 bases from V and 4 bases from J, with 6 bases between. The CDR3 has 11 residues. Germline values: CDR1 SGHTA, CDR2 FQGNSA. The receptor comes from a human donor in good health (CMV status not recorded). Some clones in this sample may be carry-over from other donors' samples. Sequencing input: PBMCs. The J gene is TRBJ2-1, the V gene TRBV7-2, with D uncertain. The CDR3 spells CASRNYNEQFF. CDR3 DNA sequence: TGTGCCAGCCGGAATTACAATGAGCAGTTCTTC.